Listed below are T cell receptor beta chains from one sample, sequenced in a study of beta chain features in type 1 diabetes. The data were produced by immunoSEQ multiplex PCR, yet TCRdb's version contains in-frame clones alone and is incomplete. The sample lists approximately 470,000 clones; about 29% were seen once. Sequenced material: naive CD4+ T cells from blood. The receptors derive from a man between 18 and 35 years old in good health. The CDR3 runs from the conserved cysteine through the conserved F or W. Fields, in order: clone size, V gene, J gene, D gene, CDR3 protein, CDR3 DNA. A D gene is named only where the DNA matches it firmly. Clone size appears in some rows only: once, few, many, or a class for an expanded clone.

abundance: NA
v_gene: TRBV15
j_gene: TRBJ2-4
d_gene: NA
CDR3aa: CATSRGEAKNIQYF
CDR3nt: TGTGCCACCAGCAGAGGGGAGGCCAAAAACATTCAGTACTTC

abundance: NA
v_gene: TRBV10-3
j_gene: TRBJ2-1
d_gene: TRBD2
CDR3aa: CAIRPRLAGDEQFF
CDR3nt: TGTGCCATCAGACCGAGACTAGCGGGAGATGAGCAGTTCTTC

abundance: few
v_gene: TRBV18
j_gene: TRBJ1-5
d_gene: NA
CDR3aa: CASSPRQENQPQHF
CDR3nt: TGTGCCAGCTCACCACGACAGGAGAATCAGCCCCAGCATTTT

abundance: NA
v_gene: TRBV29-1
j_gene: TRBJ2-4
d_gene: NA
CDR3aa: CSVEELAKNIQYF
CDR3nt: TGCAGCGTTGAAGAACTAGCCAAAAACATTCAGTACTTC

abundance: NA
v_gene: TRBV7-9
j_gene: TRBJ1-4
d_gene: TRBD1
CDR3aa: CASSLGQGDEKLFF
CDR3nt: TGTGCCAGCAGCTTGGGACAGGGGGATGAAAAACTGTTTTTT

abundance: NA
v_gene: TRBV6-5
j_gene: TRBJ2-3
d_gene: NA
CDR3aa: CASSYSQGPDTQYF
CDR3nt: TGTGCCAGCAGTTACTCGCAGGGGCCAGATACGCAGTATTTT

abundance: NA
v_gene: TRBV30
j_gene: TRBJ1-3
d_gene: NA
CDR3aa: CAWSRGVTIYF
CDR3nt: TGTGCCTGGAGTCGGGGTGTAACCATATATTTT

abundance: NA
v_gene: TRBV5-4
j_gene: TRBJ2-7
d_gene: TRBD2
CDR3aa: CASSLDGGSKRYEQYF
CDR3nt: TGTGCCAGCAGCTTGGATGGCGGGAGTAAGCGGTACGAGCAGTACTTC

abundance: NA
v_gene: TRBV30
j_gene: TRBJ1-1
d_gene: NA
CDR3aa: CAWSVIQGRPEAFF
CDR3nt: TGTGCCTGGAGTGTAATTCAGGGGCGACCTGAAGCTTTCTTT

abundance: few
v_gene: TRBV7-9
j_gene: TRBJ2-5
d_gene: TRBD2
CDR3aa: CASSLLLAEETQYF
CDR3nt: TGTGCCAGCAGCCTTCTCCTAGCGGAAGAGACCCAGTACTTC

abundance: NA
v_gene: TRBV5-1
j_gene: TRBJ2-7
d_gene: NA
CDR3aa: CASSLADEQYF
CDR3nt: TGCGCCAGCAGCTTGGCGGACGAGCAGTACTTC

abundance: NA
v_gene: TRBV2
j_gene: TRBJ1-1
d_gene: NA
CDR3aa: CASNPGANTEAFF
CDR3nt: TGTGCCAGCAATCCAGGCGCGAACACTGAAGCTTTCTTT

abundance: few
v_gene: TRBV5-6
j_gene: TRBJ2-1
d_gene: TRBD2
CDR3aa: CASSSRLAGYNEQFF
CDR3nt: TGTGCCAGCAGCAGCAGACTAGCGGGCTACAATGAGCAGTTCTTC

abundance: few
v_gene: TRBV30
j_gene: TRBJ1-3
d_gene: NA
CDR3aa: CAWRLVSGNTIYF
CDR3nt: TGTGCCTGGAGGCTCGTCTCTGGAAACACCATATATTTT

abundance: few
v_gene: TRBV10-3
j_gene: TRBJ2-5
d_gene: NA
CDR3aa: CASPARAGETQYF
CDR3nt: TGTGCCTCCCCTGCAAGGGCAGGGGAGACCCAGTACTTC

abundance: few
v_gene: TRBV30
j_gene: TRBJ1-1
d_gene: TRBD1
CDR3aa: CAWNPGQGSGNTEAFF
CDR3nt: TGTGCCTGGAATCCGGGACAGGGCTCCGGAAACACTGAAGCTTTCTTT

abundance: NA
v_gene: TRBV4-2
j_gene: TRBJ2-5
d_gene: NA
CDR3aa: CASSQDLGGETQYF
CDR3nt: TGTGCCAGCAGCCAAGATCTAGGAGGAGAGACCCAGTACTTC

abundance: few
v_gene: TRBV9
j_gene: TRBJ2-3
d_gene: TRBD1
CDR3aa: CASSAGQAVLTDTQYF
CDR3nt: TGTGCCAGCAGCGCAGGACAGGCGGTTCTAACAGATACGCAGTATTTT

abundance: NA
v_gene: TRBV4-1
j_gene: TRBJ1-2
d_gene: NA
CDR3aa: CASSQVGGNYGYTF
CDR3nt: TGCGCCAGCAGCCAAGTAGGGGGGAACTATGGCTACACCTTC

abundance: NA
v_gene: TRBV2
j_gene: TRBJ2-7
d_gene: NA
CDR3aa: CASSGAYEQYF
CDR3nt: TGTGCCAGCAGTGGGGCATACGAGCAGTACTTC

abundance: NA
v_gene: TRBV28
j_gene: TRBJ2-1
d_gene: NA
CDR3aa: CASSRLVGYEQFF
CDR3nt: TGTGCCAGCAGCCGCCTGGTGGGATATGAGCAGTTCTTC

abundance: few
v_gene: TRBV23-1
j_gene: TRBJ1-5
d_gene: TRBD1
CDR3aa: CASSRRDRNQPQHF
CDR3nt: TGCGCCAGCAGCCGAAGGGACAGAAATCAGCCCCAGCATTTT

abundance: few
v_gene: TRBV5-1
j_gene: TRBJ2-4
d_gene: NA
CDR3aa: CASSFMPNAKNIQYF
CDR3nt: TGCGCCAGCAGCTTCATGCCCAACGCCAAAAACATTCAGTACTTC

abundance: NA
v_gene: TRBV7-9
j_gene: TRBJ2-7
d_gene: NA
CDR3aa: CASSPGHEQYF
CDR3nt: TGTGCCAGCAGCCCTGGGCACGAGCAGTACTTC

abundance: few
v_gene: TRBV18
j_gene: TRBJ2-7
d_gene: TRBD1
CDR3aa: CASSPGQGASYEQYF
CDR3nt: TGTGCCAGCTCACCCGGACAGGGGGCGTCCTACGAGCAGTACTTC

abundance: NA
v_gene: TRBV9
j_gene: TRBJ1-1
d_gene: NA
CDR3aa: CASSVDFFSEAFF
CDR3nt: TGTGCCAGCAGCGTAGATTTTTTCTCTGAAGCTTTCTTT

abundance: NA
v_gene: TRBV9
j_gene: TRBJ2-3
d_gene: NA
CDR3aa: CASSNVRGDTQYF
CDR3nt: TGTGCCAGCAGCAACGTTAGGGGGGATACGCAGTATTTT

abundance: NA
v_gene: TRBV10-3
j_gene: TRBJ2-1
d_gene: TRBD1
CDR3aa: CAIRSQGVAQFF
CDR3nt: TGTGCCATCCGAAGCCAGGGGGTCGCGCAGTTCTTC